What follows are 19 T cell receptor beta chains derived from one specimen sequenced in a study of blood T cell repertoires in COVID-19. Libraries were prepared by immunoSEQ multiplex PCR; TCRdb keeps only in-frame clonotypes and omits some of them. The sample contains hundreds of thousands of clones, roughly 90% of which appear only once. Source material: PBMCs or T cells enriched from blood (not recorded which). The source is a woman in her thirties or forties who had recovered from COVID-19.

The chain joins TRBV19 to TRBJ2-7, with D unresolved. The CDR3 spans 13 residues. Trimming took off 3 bases at V and 7 bases at J, with 13 bases between the two ends. Germline CDR1 reads LNHDA; CDR2 reads SQIVND (reference sequence). The CDR3 sequence: CASSIGVRLEQYF. CDR3 bases: TGTGCCAGTAGTATTGGAGTCCGGCTGGAGCAGTACTTC. The variable domain in full, completed from reference TRBV19 and TRBJ2-7, reads DGGITQSPKYLFRKEGQNVTLSCEQNLNHDAMYWYRQDPGQGLRLIYYSQIVNDFQKGDIAEGYSVSREKKESFPLTVTSAQKNPTAFYLCASSIGVRLEQYFGPGTRLTVT.

This chain joins TRBV9 and TRBJ2-7; 10 positions agree with TRBD2. The CDR3 runs 20 residues. Germline trimming cut 0 bases from V and 0 bases from J; bases unmatched to any gene: 15. Germline lookup yields CDR1 SGDLS and CDR2 YYNGEE. The CDR3 sequence is CASSVDQGGSGGTISYEQYF. The CDR3 DNA reads as TGTGCCAGCAGCGTAGACCAGGGAGGTAGCGGGGGGACTATCTCCTACGAGCAGTACTTC.

The chain employs TRBV27 and TRBJ2-3; tentatively, D is TRBD2 (5 bases). The germline CDR1 and CDR2 sequences are MNHEY and SMNVEV (reference sequence). V was pared by 6 bases and J by 1 base, with 14 bases between. CDR3 length: 15 residues. The CDR3 DNA reads TGTGCCAGCAGCCCGATAGACGGGGGCACAGATACGCAGTATTTT. Its translation is CASSPIDGGTDTQYF.

The chain combines TRBV29-1 with TRBJ1-2; the match to TRBD1 covers 8 bases. Germline V lookup: CDR1 SQVTM, CDR2 ANQGSEA. The CDR3 is 13 amino acids. V trimming: 4 bases; J trimming: 4 bases; junction bases outside the gene matches: 5. The CDR3 DNA follows: TGCAGCGTTGTGGCAGGGGGCGGCTATGGCTACACCTTC. Protein product: CSVVAGGGYGYTF.

The chain has TRBV28 and TRBJ1-4; D may be TRBD1 (6 bases). V lost 10 bases and J 0 bases, leaving 15 bases between the germline ends. The CDR3 covers 15 residues. Germline values: CDR1 MDHEN, CDR2 SYDVKM. The CDR3 loop is CATRRGAATNEKLFF. CDR3 nucleotides: TGTGCCACTCGGCGGGGGGCGGCAACTAATGAAAAACTGTTTTTT.

The chain carries TRBV4-3 and TRBJ2-7, with a weak D call TRBD2 (6 bases). V lost 0 bases and J lost 9, with 12 bases in between. The CDR3 length is 13 residues. Germline V lookup: CDR1 LGHNA, CDR2 YSLEER. The DNA for the CDR3 is TGCGCCAGCAGCCAAGAGGGACTTCGCGCGCAGTACTTC. Translation: CASSQEGLRAQYF.

The genes are TRBV9 and TRBJ2-1, with D maybe TRBD2 (5 bases). CDR1 and CDR2 from the germline V gene are SGDLS and YYNGEE. V was clipped by 0 bases and J by 4 bases, with 11 bases between them. The CDR3 has 15 residues. The chain's CDR3 is CASSVVGLDYNEQFF. The CDR3 nucleotides read TGTGCCAGCAGCGTAGTCGGACTGGATTACAATGAGCAGTTCTTC.

This chain connects TRBV4-3 to TRBJ2-5; 8 nucleotides align to TRBD1. The ends lost 0 bases at V and 2 bases at J; junction bases unmatched: 2. CDR1 and CDR2 from the germline V gene are LGHNA and YSLEER. CDR3 size: 15 residues. The CDR3 is CASSQDRQGQETQYF. The CDR3 region has the DNA TGCGCCAGCAGCCAAGATAGACAGGGGCAAGAGACCCAGTACTTC.

The rearrangement uses TRBV28 and TRBJ1-5; D might be TRBD1 (6 bases). Germline V gene sequence: CDR1 MDHEN, CDR2 SYDVKM. Between the trimmed V and J ends, which lost 5 bases and 7 bases, there was a span of 15 bases. The CDR3 runs to 14 residues. DNA of the CDR3: TGTGCCAGCAGTACACACAGGGAAGGACAGCCCCAGCATTTT. Its translation: CASSTHREGQPQHF.

This clone was seen just once. This sequence joins TRBV5-4 and TRBJ2-1, with TRBD2 as a possible D gene (6 bases). Germline assignment: CDR1 SGHNT and CDR2 YYREEE (reference sequence). This CDR3 has 16 residues. Between the trimmed V and J ends, which lost 4 bases and 2 bases, there was a span of 16 bases. CDR3 sequence (DNA): TGTGCCAGCAGCGGGGCCGCTGGCGGGACCTACAATGAGCAGTTCTTC. Translated, it gives CASSGAAGGTYNEQFF.

This chain connects TRBV7-9 to TRBJ2-7, with TRBD1 matching over 9 bases. Germline assignment: CDR1 SEHNR and CDR2 FQNEAQ (reference sequence). The CDR3 sequence is 13 residues long. The V and J ends lost 5 bases and 5 bases, in that order; junction bases with no gene match: 4. The CDR3 protein is CASSKGTGNEQYF. CDR3 nucleotides: TGTGCCAGCAGCAAAGGGACAGGGAACGAGCAGTACTTC.

For the CDR3, the DNA is TGTGCCAGCAGCCCAGGGGTTGAAGCTGGAAACACCATATATTTT. Its protein product is CASSPGVEAGNTIYF. The chain links TRBV7-9 to TRBJ1-3, with D possibly being TRBD1 (6 bases). The CDR3 is 15 residues long. V was shortened by 5 bases and J by 2 bases, with 13 bases between the two germline ends. Germline V gene sequence: CDR1 SEHNR, CDR2 FQNEAQ (reference sequence).

This clone was seen a single time. The rearrangement links TRBV9 to TRBJ2-3; 9 nucleotides match TRBD2. CDR3 length equals 17 residues. CDR1 and CDR2 from the germline V gene are SGDLS and YYNGEE. With V trimmed by 2 bases and J by 5 bases, 12 bases remained unmatched. The CDR3 bases are TGTGCCAGCAGCGTCAATCCTCCTGGCGGGAGGGGAGATACGCAGTATTTT. Its translation: CASSVNPPGGRGDTQYF. Looking up the rest from reference TRBV9 and TRBJ2-3 gives the full variable domain: DSGVTQTPKHLITATGQRVTLRCSPRSGDLSVYWYQQSLDQGLQFLIQYYNGEERAKGNILERFSAQQFPDLHSELNLSSLELGDSALYFCASSVNPPGGRGDTQYFGPGTRLTVL.

This chain connects TRBV24-1 to TRBJ1-5; D is perhaps TRBD1 (6 bases). The germline V gene has CDR1 KGHDR and CDR2 SFDVKD. The CDR3 length is 14 residues. Trimming removed 3 bases from V and 3 bases from J, with 8 bases in between. The CDR3: CATSDGDINQPQHF. The CDR3 DNA is TGTGCCACCAGTGATGGGGACATCAATCAGCCCCAGCATTTT.

This clone has a single count. The chain joins TRBV21-1 to TRBJ2-7; the D call in the table, TRBD2, was not verified against the DNA. TRBV21-1 is reported as a pseudogene. This CDR3 region has 16 residues. CDR3 residues: CASSGASGGVYHEQYF. Written as DNA, the CDR3 is TGTGCCAGCAGCGGGGCTAGCGGGGGGGTTTACCACGAGCAGTACTTC.

This CDR3 is CASSLRTGKYEQYF. DNA for the CDR3: TGTGCCAGCAGTTTAAGGACAGGGAAGTACGAGCAGTACTTC. The rearrangement joins TRBV27 to TRBJ2-7; 8 bases are shared with TRBD1. The CDR3 is made up of 14 amino acids. In germline, CDR1 is MNHEY, CDR2 SMNVEV (reference sequence). Trimming cost V 2 bases and J 4 bases; bases outside gene matches: 4.

The V call is TRBV28, the J call TRBJ2-1, with TRBD2 matching 10 bases. Germline loops: CDR1 MDHEN, CDR2 SYDVKM. CDR3 length equals 14 residues. V trimming: 7 bases; J trimming: 8 bases; junction bases outside the gene matches: 8. CDR3: CASTAGGSGYEQFF. CDR3 DNA sequence: TGTGCCAGCACAGCGGGGGGGTCAGGGTATGAGCAGTTCTTC.

This CDR3 is CASSATVAAYGYTF. DNA for the CDR3: TGTGCCAGCTCAGCGACAGTAGCCGCCTACGGCTACACCTTC. The chain is built from TRBV18 and TRBJ1-2, with D possibly TRBD1 on 5 matching bases. Germline V CDR1 and CDR2: KGHSH, LQKENI. The CDR3 loop spans 14 amino acids. V was clipped by 5 bases and J by 8 bases, with 18 bases between them.

The chain is built from TRBV19 and TRBJ1-3, with 9 positions matching TRBD1. The CDR3 has 15 residues. Per the germline V gene, CDR1 is LNHDA and CDR2 is SQIVND (reference sequence). V was pared by 7 bases and J by 7 bases, with 11 bases of the junction left unmatched. The CDR3 DNA reads TGTGCCAGTATAGGGACAGGGATCAACCAGAACACCATATATTTT. Translating gives CASIGTGINQNTIYF.